This T cell receptor (beta chain) was recovered during a study of CD8 T cells in Susac syndrome. Germline CDR1 is LNHDA and CDR2 is SQIVND (reference sequence). The V gene lost 5 bases and the J gene lost 3 bases, with 11 bases spanning the gap. The CDR3 has 15 residues. When the RNA was reverse transcribed, random hexamers were used with an input of about 0.5 to 1 ug. MiXCR was run by TCRdb on the immunoSEQ multiplex PCR reads, yielding one entry per CDR3 protein. Here the sample spans 200,000 or so distinct CDR3 sequences, 90% to 95% being singletons. The material sequenced was CD4+ T cells from PBMCs. V and J are TRBV19 and TRBJ2-6; tentative D call: TRBD2 (5 bases). This clonotype was sampled from a human donor with multiple sclerosis. CDR3 amino acids: CASSDLANGANVLTF. In DNA, the CDR3 is TGTGCCAGTAGTGACCTAGCTAATGGGGCCAACGTCCTGACTTTC.